This TCR beta chain originates from a study of identical twins. Study-level results: Models predicted less out-of-frame TCR alpha sharing in monozygotic twins than was found.

The length of the CDR3 is 11 residues. The germline V gene encodes CDR1 DFQATT and CDR2 SNEGSKA (reference sequence). Trimming shortened V by 5 bases and J by 7 bases, and 9 bases separated the two germline ends. A single record per CDR3 protein comes from TCRdb applying MiXCR to the 5' RACE reads. The profile shows 600,000 to 850,000 distinct CDR3 sequences, approximately 18% of them singletons. With respect to this clonotype: Its antigen is not identified.

The data also belong to a second study, concerning T cells expressing NK-cell markers. As reported in that work: Leadership of the CD3+CD56-NKG2C+ fraction also belonged to these clonotypes in a handful of donors. Nothing established the HCMV specificity of expanded NKG2C+ T cell clones.

The chain employs TRBV20-1 and TRBJ2-1, with TRBD1 as a possible D gene (6 bases). This receptor was taken from a young woman in good health. The sample was PBMCs. Written as DNA, the CDR3 is TGCAGTGCTCGGACAGTAAATGAGCAGTTCTTC. Translating it yields CSARTVNEQFF.